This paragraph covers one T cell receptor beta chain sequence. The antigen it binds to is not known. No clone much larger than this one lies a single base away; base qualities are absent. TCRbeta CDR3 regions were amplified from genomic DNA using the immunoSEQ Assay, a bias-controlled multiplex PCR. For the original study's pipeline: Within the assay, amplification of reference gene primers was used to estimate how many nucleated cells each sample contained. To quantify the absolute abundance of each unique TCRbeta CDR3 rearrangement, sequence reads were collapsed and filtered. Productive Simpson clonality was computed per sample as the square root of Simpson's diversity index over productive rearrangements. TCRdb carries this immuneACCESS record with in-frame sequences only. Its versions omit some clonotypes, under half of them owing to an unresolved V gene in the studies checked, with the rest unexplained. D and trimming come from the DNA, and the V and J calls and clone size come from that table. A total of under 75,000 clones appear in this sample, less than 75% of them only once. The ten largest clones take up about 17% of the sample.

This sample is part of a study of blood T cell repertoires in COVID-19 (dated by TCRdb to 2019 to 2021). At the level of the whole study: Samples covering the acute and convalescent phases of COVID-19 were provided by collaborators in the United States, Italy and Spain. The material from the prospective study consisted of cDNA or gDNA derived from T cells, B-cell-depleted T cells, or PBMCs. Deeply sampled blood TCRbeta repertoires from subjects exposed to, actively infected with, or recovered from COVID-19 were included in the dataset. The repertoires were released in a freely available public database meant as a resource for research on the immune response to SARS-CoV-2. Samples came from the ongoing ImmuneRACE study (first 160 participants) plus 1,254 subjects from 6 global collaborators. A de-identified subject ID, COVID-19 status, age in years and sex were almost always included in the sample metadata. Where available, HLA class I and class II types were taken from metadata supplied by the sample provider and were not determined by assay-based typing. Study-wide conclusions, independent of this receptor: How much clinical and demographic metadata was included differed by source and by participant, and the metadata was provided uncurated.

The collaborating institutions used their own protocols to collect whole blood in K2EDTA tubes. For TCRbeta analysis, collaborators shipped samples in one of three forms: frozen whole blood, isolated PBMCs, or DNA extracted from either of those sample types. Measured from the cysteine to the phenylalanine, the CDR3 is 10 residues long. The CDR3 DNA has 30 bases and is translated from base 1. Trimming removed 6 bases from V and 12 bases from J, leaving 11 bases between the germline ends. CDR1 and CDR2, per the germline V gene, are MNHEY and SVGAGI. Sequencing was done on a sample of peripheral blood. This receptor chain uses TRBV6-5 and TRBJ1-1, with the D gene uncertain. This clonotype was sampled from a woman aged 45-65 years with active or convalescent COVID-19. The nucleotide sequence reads TGTGCCAGCAGGAGAGAATTGCCTTTCTTT. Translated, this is CASRRELPFF.